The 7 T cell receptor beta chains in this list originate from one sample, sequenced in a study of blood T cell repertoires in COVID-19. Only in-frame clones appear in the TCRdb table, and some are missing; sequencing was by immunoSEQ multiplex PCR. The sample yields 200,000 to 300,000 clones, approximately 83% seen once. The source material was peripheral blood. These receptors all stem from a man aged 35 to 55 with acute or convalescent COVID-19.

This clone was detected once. CDR3 nucleotides: TGTGCCATCAGTAAAGCAGGTTGGGGAGTATCTGGAAACACCATATATTTT. It yields the protein CAISKAGWGVSGNTIYF. The genes are TRBV10-3 and TRBJ1-3; D unresolved. CDR3 size: 17 residues. Trimming pared 5 bases from V and 1 base from J, leaving 18 bases between. CDR1 is ENHRY and CDR2 is SYGVKD in the germline V gene.

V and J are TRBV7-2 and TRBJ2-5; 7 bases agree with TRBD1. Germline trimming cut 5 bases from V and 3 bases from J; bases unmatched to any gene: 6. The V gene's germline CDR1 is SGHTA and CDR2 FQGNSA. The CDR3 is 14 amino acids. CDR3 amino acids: CASSQTGTEETQYF. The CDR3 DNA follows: TGTGCCAGCAGCCAGACAGGGACCGAAGAGACCCAGTACTTC.

In DNA form, the CDR3 reads TGCGCCAGCAGCGCCCTTGGGACAGCTAACACTGAAGCTTTCTTT. Encoded protein: CASSALGTANTEAFF. V is TRBV5-1 and J is TRBJ1-1, with TRBD1 identical over 7 bases. The CDR3 totals 15 residues. The trim removed 4 bases at V and 2 bases at J, leaving 8 bases unmatched. CDR1 SGHRS and CDR2 YFSETQ come from the germline V gene.

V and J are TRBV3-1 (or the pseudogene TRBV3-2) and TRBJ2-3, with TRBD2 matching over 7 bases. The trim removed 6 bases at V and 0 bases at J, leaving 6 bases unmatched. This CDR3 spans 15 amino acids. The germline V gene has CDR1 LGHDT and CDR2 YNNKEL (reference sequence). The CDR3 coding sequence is TGTGCCAGCAGTCCCGGGAGGCTGAGCACAGATACGCAGTATTTT. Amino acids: CASSPGRLSTDTQYF.

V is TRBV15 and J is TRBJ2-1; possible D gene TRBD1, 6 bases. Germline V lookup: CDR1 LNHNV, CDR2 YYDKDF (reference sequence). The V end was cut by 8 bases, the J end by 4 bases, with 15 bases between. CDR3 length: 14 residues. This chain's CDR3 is CATGEGTRYNEQFF. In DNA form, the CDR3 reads TGTGCCACCGGCGAGGGGACAAGATACAATGAGCAGTTCTTC.

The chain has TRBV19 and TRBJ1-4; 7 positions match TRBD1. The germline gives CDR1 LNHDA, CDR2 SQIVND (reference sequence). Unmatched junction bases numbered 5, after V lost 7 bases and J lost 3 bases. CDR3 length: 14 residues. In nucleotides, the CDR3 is TGTGCCAGTAAACAGGGGTGGGCTAATGAAAAACTGTTTTTT. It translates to CASKQGWANEKLFF.

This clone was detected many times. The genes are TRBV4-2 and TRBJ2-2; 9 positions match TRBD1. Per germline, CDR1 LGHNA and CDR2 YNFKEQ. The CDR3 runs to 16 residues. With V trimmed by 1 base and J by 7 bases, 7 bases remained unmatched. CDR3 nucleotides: TGTGCCAGCAGCCAAGGGGACAGGGCTTTCGGCGGGGAGCTGTTTTTT. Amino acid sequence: CASSQGDRAFGGELFF.